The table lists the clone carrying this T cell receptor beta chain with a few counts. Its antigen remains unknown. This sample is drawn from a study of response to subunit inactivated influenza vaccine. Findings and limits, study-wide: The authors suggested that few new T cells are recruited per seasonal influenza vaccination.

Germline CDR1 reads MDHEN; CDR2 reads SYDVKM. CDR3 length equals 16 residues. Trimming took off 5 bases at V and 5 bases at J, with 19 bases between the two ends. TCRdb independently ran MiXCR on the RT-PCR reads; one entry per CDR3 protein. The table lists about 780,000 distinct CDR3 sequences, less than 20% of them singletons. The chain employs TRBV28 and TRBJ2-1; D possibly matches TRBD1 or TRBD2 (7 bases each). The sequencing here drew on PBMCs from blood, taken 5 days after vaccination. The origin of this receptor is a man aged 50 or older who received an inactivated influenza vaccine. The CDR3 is CASSPYAGGGNNEQFF. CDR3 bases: TGTGCCAGCAGTCCCTATGCAGGGGGGGGTAACAATGAGCAGTTCTTC.